A selection of T cell receptor beta chains follows, all from one sample in a study of blood T cell repertoires in COVID-19. Libraries were prepared by immunoSEQ multiplex PCR; TCRdb keeps only in-frame clonotypes and omits some of them. Found here are fewer than 150,000 clones, 60% to 85% of them singletons; the top ten hold about 6.8%. The sample was peripheral blood. Receptor source: a man aged 70-80 years with acute or convalescent COVID-19. Each CDR3 is given with its conserved first and last residue. A D gene is named only where the DNA matches it firmly. Rows may omit the clone size; those that give it use once, few, many or a size class.

.	TRBV7-9	TRBJ2-7	.	CASSSRAGGEQYF	TGTGCCAGCAGCTCGAGGGCAGGTGGCGAGCAGTACTTC
.	TRBV2	TRBJ2-2	.	CASSAGGANTGELFF	TGTGCCAGCAGTGCCGGCGGAGCGAACACCGGGGAGCTGTTTTTT
.	TRBV9	TRBJ2-5	.	CASSQSQIRQETQYF	TGTGCCAGCAGCCAATCGCAGATTCGACAAGAGACCCAGTACTTC
.	TRBV5-1	TRBJ1-5	.	CASSSQGGNQPQHF	TGCGCCAGCAGCTCCCAGGGTGGCAATCAGCCCCAGCATTTT
.	TRBV2	TRBJ2-7	.	CASRLETPNEQYF	TGTGCCAGCAGGCTTGAGACACCTAACGAGCAGTACTTC
.	TRBV2	TRBJ1-2	.	CASSEGLTANYGYTF	TGTGCCAGCAGTGAGGGACTGACAGCTAACTATGGCTACACCTTC
.	TRBV2	TRBJ1-4	.	CASSEGPRGNEKLFF	TGTGCCAGCAGTGAAGGGCCAAGGGGGAATGAAAAACTGTTTTTT
TRBD2	TRBV5-4	TRBJ2-5	.	CASSLASGGQETQYF	TGTGCCAGCAGCTTGGCTAGCGGGGGCCAAGAGACCCAGTACTTC
TRBD1	TRBV18	TRBJ1-5	.	CASSPPGTDYNQPQHF	TGTGCCAGCTCACCGCCCGGGACAGACTACAATCAGCCCCAGCATTTT
.	TRBV2	TRBJ1-5	.	CASGGQGNQPQHF	TGTGCCAGCGGAGGCCAGGGCAATCAGCCCCAGCATTTT
.	TRBV12-2	TRBJ2-3	.	CASRLVRTVTDTQYF	TGTGCAAGTCGCTTAGTAAGGACAGTCACAGATACGCAGTATTTT
.	TRBV30	TRBJ1-5	.	CAWSDGQFYQPQHF	TGTGCCTGGAGTGATGGTCAGTTTTATCAGCCCCAGCATTTT
.	TRBV14	TRBJ2-3	.	CASSQMPGYSTDTQYF	TGTGCCAGCAGCCAAATGCCGGGATATAGCACAGATACGCAGTATTTT
TRBD1	TRBV5-4	TRBJ1-6	.	CASSLGGGGSYSPLHF	TGTGCCAGCAGCTTGGGAGGAGGGGGCTCATATTCACCCCTCCACTTT
.	TRBV9	TRBJ2-7	.	CASSPRWGTSTHEQYF	TGTGCCAGCAGCCCCCGGTGGGGGACATCCACCCACGAGCAGTACTTC
TRBD2	TRBV2	TRBJ2-3	.	CASSTIAGVGTDTQYF	TGTGCCAGCAGCACGATAGCGGGAGTGGGAACAGATACGCAGTATTTT
.	TRBV18	TRBJ1-5	.	CASSSGSDDSNQPQHF	TGTGCCAGCTCAAGCGGGTCCGACGATAGCAATCAGCCCCAGCATTTT
TRBD1	TRBV2	TRBJ1-1	.	CASLTGGGTEAFF	TGTGCCAGCCTGACAGGGGGAGGCACTGAAGCTTTCTTT
.	TRBV9	TRBJ2-5	.	CASSPGQQETQYF	TGTGCCAGCAGCCCCGGACAGCAAGAGACCCAGTACTTC
TRBD1	TRBV10-1	TRBJ2-5	.	CASSELSDRGREETQYF	TGCGCCAGCAGTGAGCTTTCAGACAGGGGGCGCGAAGAGACCCAGTACTTC
.	TRBV4-1	TRBJ2-7	.	CASSRGGQISYEQYF	TGCGCCAGCAGCCGGGGAGGTCAGATCTCCTACGAGCAGTACTTC
.	TRBV18	TRBJ2-2	.	CASSRSSSAITGELFF	TGTGCCAGCTCACGGTCGTCTTCAGCGATTACCGGGGAGCTGTTTTTT
TRBD1	TRBV3-1/TRBV3-2	TRBJ2-3	.	CASSQAVQGGTDTQYF	TGTGCCAGCAGCCAAGCCGTACAGGGGGGCACAGATACGCAGTATTTT
.	TRBV3-1/TRBV3-2	TRBJ2-1	.	CASSLYGTERIYNEQFF	TGTGCCAGCAGCCTTTACGGAACAGAACGGATCTACAATGAGCAGTTCTTC
.	TRBV6-2/TRBV6-3	TRBJ1-5	few	CASSDRQLNQPQHF	TGTGCCAGCAGTGACCGACAGCTTAATCAGCCCCAGCATTTT
.	TRBV18	TRBJ1-4	few	CASSPRQATNEKLFF	TGTGCCAGCTCACCACGACAAGCAACTAATGAAAAACTGTTTTTT
.	TRBV30	TRBJ2-6	.	CAWRRDSGANVLTF	TGTGCCTGGAGGCGAGACTCTGGGGCCAACGTCCTGACTTTC
.	TRBV3-1/TRBV3-2	TRBJ2-7	.	CASSQTIEEQYF	TGTGCCAGCAGCCAAACCATTGAGGAGCAGTACTTC
TRBD1	TRBV10-3	TRBJ1-5	.	CAISQTGEDQPQHF	TGTGCCATCAGTCAGACAGGGGAAGATCAGCCCCAGCATTTT
.	TRBV7-2	TRBJ2-3	.	CASSLEGRAAPDTQYF	TGTGCCAGCAGCTTAGAGGGGCGTGCAGCCCCAGATACGCAGTATTTT
.	TRBV28	TRBJ2-7	.	CASSFRLSLLSYEQYF	TGTGCCAGCAGTTTTCGCCTATCTCTTCTTTCCTACGAGCAGTACTTC
TRBD1	TRBV29-1	TRBJ1-1	.	CSVQNRGREAFF	TGCAGCGTCCAAAACAGGGGACGGGAAGCTTTCTTT
TRBD1	TRBV28	TRBJ1-5	.	CASSSIGQGSNQPQHF	TGTGCCAGCAGTTCTATTGGACAGGGTAGCAATCAGCCCCAGCATTTT
.	TRBV3-1/TRBV3-2	TRBJ1-4	.	CASSPRRTKEKLFF	TGTGCCAGCAGCCCCCGGAGGACCAAAGAAAAACTGTTTTTT
TRBD1	TRBV4-3	TRBJ1-1	.	CASSQRGTATEAFF	TGCGCCAGCAGCCAACGAGGGACAGCCACTGAAGCTTTCTTT
TRBD1	TRBV11-3	TRBJ2-2	.	CASSPGTGPRGELFF	TGTGCCAGCAGCCCGGGGACAGGGCCCCGAGGGGAGCTGTTTTTT
TRBD2	TRBV19	TRBJ2-1	.	CASSRVLADLNEQFF	TGTGCCAGTAGTAGGGTCCTAGCGGATCTCAATGAGCAGTTCTTC
TRBD1	TRBV5-5	TRBJ1-3	.	CASSLTGLRGNTIYF	TGTGCCAGCAGCCTGACAGGGTTAAGGGGAAACACCATATATTTT
.	TRBV7-2	TRBJ1-5	few	CASSLSGGDQPQHF	TGTGCCAGCAGCTTATCCGGGGGGGATCAGCCCCAGCATTTT
TRBD2	TRBV10-3	TRBJ2-1	.	CAISESTGKRGNNEQFF	TGTGCCATCAGTGAGTCGACGGGGAAGCGGGGAAACAATGAGCAGTTCTTC
TRBD2	TRBV2	TRBJ2-7	.	CASGGLAGVYEQYF	TGTGCCAGCGGGGGACTAGCGGGAGTGTACGAGCAGTACTTC
.	TRBV4-2	TRBJ1-2	.	CASSQDIFTANYGYTF	TGTGCCAGCAGCCAAGATATTTTTACGGCTAACTATGGCTACACCTTC
.	TRBV13	TRBJ1-1	.	CASSPTGTTEAFF	TGTGCCAGCAGCCCCACAGGGACCACTGAAGCTTTCTTT
.	TRBV6-5	TRBJ2-2	.	CASSNRQANTGELFF	TGTGCCAGCAGTAACCGACAGGCGAACACCGGGGAGCTGTTTTTT
TRBD1	TRBV7-2	TRBJ2-2	once	CASRGGTGPRELFF	TGTGCCAGCAGGGGGGGGACAGGGCCAAGGGAGCTGTTTTTT
.	TRBV4-2	TRBJ1-5	few	CASSQWEDSNQPQHF	TGTGCCAGCAGCCAGTGGGAGGATAGCAATCAGCCCCAGCATTTT
.	TRBV12-2	TRBJ1-5	.	CASRLAHWDREEQPQHF	TGTGCAAGTCGCTTAGCGCATTGGGACAGGGAAGAACAGCCCCAGCATTTT
.	TRBV5-5	TRBJ2-7	.	CASSRGQYEQYF	TGTGCCAGCAGCCGTGGACAATACGAGCAGTACTTC
.	TRBV3-1/TRBV3-2	TRBJ2-7	.	CASKEGGSYEQYF	TGTGCCAGTAAGGAGGGCGGGTCCTACGAGCAGTACTTC
TRBD2	TRBV5-1	TRBJ2-1	.	CASSLTGTSGFNEQFF	TGCGCCAGCAGCTTGACCGGGACTAGCGGTTTCAATGAGCAGTTCTTC
.	TRBV2	TRBJ2-2	few	CASSDVRGSGELFF	TGTGCCAGCAGTGATGTCAGGGGATCCGGGGAGCTGTTTTTT
.	TRBV6-6	TRBJ2-2	few	CAVRDWDNTNTGELFF	TGTGCCGTTCGCGACTGGGACAACACTAACACCGGGGAGCTGTTTTTT